A single sample is the source of the 15 T cell receptor beta chains below, sequenced in a study of immune cell composition in non-small cell lung cancer. Profiling relied on immunoSEQ multiplex PCR, and the TCRdb table lists in-frame clones only, not all of them. The sample records about 4,000 clones, around 85% being singletons. Sequenced material: lung tumor tissue. Receptors were obtained from a human donor with non-small cell lung cancer.

This chain connects TRBV25-1 to TRBJ2-2; 8 bases agree with TRBD1. The CDR3 runs to 14 residues. With 3 bases clipped from V and 7 bases from J, the junction kept 4 bases outside the gene matches. The germline gives CDR1 MGHDK, CDR2 SYGVNS. This CDR3 is CASSDRGRGGELFF. The CDR3 DNA is TGTGCCAGCAGTGACAGGGGGCGGGGCGGGGAGCTGTTTTTT.

The rearrangement joins TRBV11-3 to TRBJ2-2, with 8 nucleotides matching TRBD1. The CDR3 sequence is 16 residues long. CDR1 and CDR2 from the germline V gene are SGHNT and YENEEA. J lost 3 bases, V lost 4 bases, and 7 bases had no gene match. The CDR3 here is CASSSRTGLDTGELFF. The CDR3 nucleotides read TGTGCCAGCAGCTCCCGGACAGGGCTGGACACCGGGGAGCTGTTTTTT.

V is TRBV7-2 and J is TRBJ2-7, with TRBD1 matching over 7 bases. The CDR3 totals 12 residues. V trimming: 6 bases; J trimming: 9 bases; junction bases outside the gene matches: 8. The germline gives CDR1 SGHTA, CDR2 FQGNSA. The CDR3 DNA is TGTGCCAGCAGTCGGACAGGAGAAACGCAGTACTTC. Translating gives CASSRTGETQYF. The complete variable domain, with remaining parts taken from reference TRBV7-2 and TRBJ2-7, reads GAGVSQSPSNKVTEKGKDVELRCDPISGHTALYWYRQSLGQGLEFLIYFQGNSAPDKSGLPSDRFSAERTGGSVSTLTIQRTQQEDSAVYLCASSRTGETQYFGPGTRLTVT.

The V gene is TRBV19, the J gene TRBJ1-5; 9 bases map to TRBD1. This CDR3 has 15 residues. The V gene end was trimmed by 3 bases and the J gene end by 3 bases; junction bases not matched to a gene: 3. Germline-derived CDR1 and CDR2 are LNHDA and SQIVND (reference sequence). CDR3 DNA: TGTGCCAGTAGTATCAGACAGGGGGTCAATCAGCCCCAGCATTTT. It yields the protein CASSIRQGVNQPQHF.

This sequence joins TRBV11-2 and TRBJ2-2; a possible D gene is TRBD2 (6 bases). Trimming pared 5 bases from V and 7 bases from J, leaving 14 bases between. CDR3 length: 14 amino acids. Per the germline V gene, CDR1 is SGHAT and CDR2 is FQNNGV. CDR3 protein: CASSPGLWGGELFF. The CDR3, as DNA: TGTGCCAGCAGCCCGGGACTTTGGGGCGGGGAGCTGTTTTTT.

The CDR3 reads CAIKGYGADTQYF. The CDR3, as DNA: TGTGCCATCAAAGGGTACGGGGCAGATACGCAGTATTTT. The J gene is TRBJ2-3, the V gene TRBV10-3, with D perhaps matching TRBD2 (5 bases). V lost 7 bases to trimming and J lost 4 bases, with 12 bases between them. Germline loops: CDR1 ENHRY, CDR2 SYGVKD. The CDR3 loop spans 13 amino acids.

The genes are TRBV7-2 and TRBJ2-2; TRBD2 agrees at 8 bases. Germline CDR1 reads SGHTA; CDR2 reads FQGNSA. V lost 0 bases, J lost 6 bases, and 9 bases stayed unmatched. The CDR3 consists of 17 residues. CDR3 DNA: TGTGCCAGCAGCTTAGCAGGGGGAGCGGGGGCCCCCGGGGAGCTGTTTTTT. Translated: CASSLAGGAGAPGELFF.

The chain recombines TRBV2 with TRBJ2-5; D unresolved. The better agreement between TRBJ2-7 and the DNA end casts doubt on the J call. The CDR3 length is 15 residues. Per germline, CDR1 SNHLY and CDR2 FYNNEI. The CDR3 loop reads CASSGSIESSYEQYF. CDR3 coding DNA: TGTGCCAGCAGTGGATCCATCGAGAGCTCCTACGAGCAGTACTTC.

The genes are TRBV11-3 and TRBJ2-7, with 10 bases that match TRBD2. There are 17 residues in the CDR3. J lost 2 bases, V lost 3 bases, and 10 bases had no gene match. Per the germline V gene, CDR1 is SGHNT and CDR2 is YENEEA. The CDR3 nucleotides are TGTGCCAGCAGCTTTGTGTTCGGACTAGCGGCTACCTACGAGCAGTACTTC. This translates into CASSFVFGLAATYEQYF.

The chain couples TRBV9 to TRBJ2-3, with 9 bases matching TRBD2. Germline-derived CDR1 and CDR2 are SGDLS and YYNGEE. Losses at the gene ends were 0 bases for V and 5 bases for J; bases not matched to a gene: 4. This CDR3 spans 15 amino acids. The CDR3 loop reads CASSVVLAGLDTQYF. The CDR3 DNA reads as TGTGCCAGCAGCGTAGTCCTAGCGGGGTTAGATACGCAGTATTTT.

The V and J genes are TRBV5-6 and TRBJ1-6; D unclear. Trimming removed 2 bases at V and 4 bases at J, with 10 bases between. This CDR3 contains 15 residues. Per germline, CDR1 SGHDT and CDR2 YYEEEE. The CDR3 here is CASSLWAGYNSPLHF. CDR3 coding DNA: TGTGCCAGCAGCTTATGGGCGGGGTATAATTCACCCCTCCACTTT.

Written as DNA, the CDR3 is TGTGCCAGCAGCGTAGACGGGGGTTGGGGGGAGACCCAGTACTTC. Translating gives CASSVDGGWGETQYF. The chain uses TRBV9 and TRBJ2-5, with a weak D call TRBD2 (6 bases). V was trimmed by 0 bases and J by 5 bases, leaving 14 bases between them. CDR3 length: 15 residues. CDR1 is SGDLS, CDR2 YYNGEE, per germline.

The chain recombines TRBV9 with TRBJ2-3; the D is unclear. The CDR3 sequence is 14 residues long. From germline, CDR1 is SGDLS and CDR2 YYNGEE. With 0 bases removed from V and 4 bases from J, the gap between germline ends came to 9 bases. The CDR3 loop reads CASSVESSADTQYF. In DNA form, the CDR3 reads TGTGCCAGCAGCGTAGAGAGTTCTGCAGATACGCAGTATTTT.

The gene calls are TRBV6-1 and TRBJ1-1; tentative D call: TRBD1 (6 bases). The V end was cut by 4 bases, the J end by 4 bases, with 10 bases between. CDR1 and CDR2 from the germline V gene are MNHNS and SASEGT. The CDR3 spans 13 residues. The CDR3: CASSVRGGTEAFF. DNA for the CDR3: TGTGCCAGCAGTGTGAGGGGGGGCACTGAAGCTTTCTTT.

The chain carries TRBV6-5 and TRBJ1-2; 9 bases match TRBD1. This CDR3 is 14 amino acids long. With V trimmed by 2 bases and J by 6 bases, 4 bases remained unmatched. CDR1 MNHEY and CDR2 SVGAGI come from the germline V gene. CDR3 residues: CASSYQGQGHGYTF. The DNA for the CDR3 is TGTGCCAGCAGTTACCAGGGACAGGGTCATGGCTACACCTTC.